This T cell receptor (beta chain) was recovered during a study of T-cell memory formation after mild COVID-19. The study, taken as a whole, reports: Pre-infection memory held some responding clones, suggesting pre-existing cross-reactive T cells responded. The CD4+ clones that contracted clustered mainly within CM and EM, and the CD8+ clones concentrated in EMRA.

The CDR3 has 18 amino acids. With 2 bases removed from V and 0 bases from J, the gap between germline ends came to 18 bases. Germline loops: CDR1 MNHEY, CDR2 SVGAGI. Regarding this clonotype: Its specificity is not known.

5'RACE with constant-segment primers yielded barcoded, UMI-tagged TCR alpha and TCR beta cDNA libraries. TCRdb reanalysed the 5' RACE reads using MiXCR and keeps one entry per CDR3 protein. The data hold about 190,000 distinct CDR3 sequences, with over 20% observed a single time. This clonotype originated in an adult woman who had mild COVID-19 (a few samples of this study predate the infection). Cell type and time point are not known. The J gene is TRBJ2-3, the V gene TRBV6-5; D gene unclear. The sequenced sample was PBMCs or a T cell subset sorted from them (not recorded which). CDR3 sequence reads: CASSYAPPPGPSTDTQYF. The CDR3 DNA follows: TGTGCCAGCAGTTACGCCCCTCCCCCAGGCCCTAGCACAGATACGCAGTATTTT.